This T cell receptor beta chain was sequenced for a study of Graves' ophthalmopathy and Graves' hyperthyroidism. For repertoire sequencing, the TCR beta CDR3 regions were amplified from RNA transcripts. The workflow started with a first-round RT-PCR run with HTBI primers and then moved on to a second-round multiplex PCR. Via MiXCR, TCRdb re-called the multiplex PCR reads, giving one row per CDR3 protein. The sample includes some 350,000 distinct CDR3 sequences, about 15% of them seen just once. In its sample, this clonotype was seen many times. Germline CDR1 is SQVTM and CDR2 is ANQGSEA. V lost 0 bases, J lost 2 bases, and 13 bases lay in between. The CDR3 totals 15 residues.

The receptor comes from an adult woman with stable Graves' hyperthyroidism. Sequencing was done on a sample of peripheral blood. The chain has TRBV29-1 and TRBJ2-5; possibly TRBD1 for D (5 bases). As DNA, the CDR3 is TGCAGCGTTGAAGATTGGGTCAGGACACAAGAGACCCAGTACTTC. It translates to CSVEDWVRTQETQYF. The variable domain in full, completed from reference TRBV29-1 and TRBJ2-5, reads SAVISQKPSRDICQRGTSLTIQCQVDSQVTMMFWYRQQPGQSLTLIATANQGSEATYESGFVIDKFPISRPNLTFSTLTVSNMSPEDSSIYLCSVEDWVRTQETQYFGPGTRLLVL.